Described below is a single T cell receptor (beta chain) sequence and its context. The same CDR3 is also encoded by other DNA sequences in this sample. Method: immunoSEQ multiplex PCR; TCRdb's copy keeps in-frame clones and lacks some. The sample carries 200,000 to 250,000 clones, approximately 80% recorded once. This entry belongs to a study of blood T cell repertoires in COVID-19. CDR3 size: 13 residues. After removal of 0 bases from V and 6 bases from J, the junction contained 2 bases not matched to a gene. Germline V gene lookup returns CDR1 SGHRS and CDR2 YFSETQ. The receptor's source is a woman aged 80 or over with COVID-19, enrolled during active disease. V is TRBV5-1 and J is TRBJ1-2; 7 nucleotides match TRBD1. The sample comprised peripheral blood. The DNA for the CDR3 is TGCGCCAGCAGCTTGGTAGGGGGCGATGGCTACACCTTC. Its translation is CASSLVGGDGYTF.